These T cell receptor beta chains were read from a single sample in a study of naive and memory T cell subsets. One entry per CDR3 protein, called by TCRdb with MiXCR from the 5' RACE reads. The top ten clones hold about a tenth of a sample with roughly 60,000 distinct CDR3 sequences, around 7.3% of them seen once. The receptors derive from a male donor in good health. Both conserved end residues are part of each CDR3. D genes are given only for firm matches. The size of a clone is reported for some rows only, either as once, few or many, or as a class for expanded clones.

>TRBD2|TRBJ2-1|many|TRBV7-7
CASSPGTSGTEQFF
TGTGCCAGCAGCCCCGGGACTAGCGGAACGGAGCAGTTCTTC
>-|TRBJ2-2|-|TRBV5-1
CASSLGRSNTGELFF
TGCGCCAGCAGCTTAGGCAGGTCGAACACCGGGGAGCTGTTTTTT
>-|TRBJ2-4|many|TRBV27
CASSLRGSLAKNIQYF
TGTGCCAGCAGTTTAAGGGGCAGTCTAGCCAAAAACATTCAGTACTTC
>TRBD2|TRBJ2-1|many|TRBV5-6
CASSFRGLGPNEQFF
TGTGCCAGCAGCTTCCGGGGACTAGGACCCAATGAGCAGTTCTTC
>-|TRBJ2-1|few|TRBV2
CASSTFGLWNEQFF
TGTGCCAGCAGTACATTCGGACTCTGGAATGAGCAGTTCTTC
>-|TRBJ2-7|few|TRBV3-1
CASSRSNYEQYF
TGTGCCAGCAGCCGCTCCAACTACGAGCAGTACTTC
>-|TRBJ2-1|many|TRBV2
CASNEVGAGNEQFF
TGTGCCAGCAATGAGGTGGGGGCGGGAAATGAGCAGTTCTTC
>TRBD1|TRBJ2-2|many|TRBV12-3/TRBV12-4
CASRRGHSTGELFF
TGTGCCAGCCGCAGGGGGCATAGCACCGGGGAGCTGTTTTTT
>-|TRBJ1-1|many|TRBV3-1
CASSPQVDVEAFF
TGTGCCAGCAGCCCCCAGGTTGATGTTGAAGCTTTCTTT
>-|TRBJ2-2|many|TRBV6-1
CASTGGGTNTGELFF
TGTGCCAGCACCGGGGGCGGGACGAACACCGGGGAGCTGTTTTTT
>-|TRBJ2-5|-|TRBV10-3
CAISESTGQETQYF
TGTGCCATCAGTGAGTCAACAGGTCAAGAGACCCAGTACTTC
>-|TRBJ2-2|many|TRBV3-1
CASSPTLQGIGELFF
TGTGCCAGCAGCCCGACCTTACAGGGAATCGGGGAGCTGTTTTTT
>TRBD1|TRBJ2-3|many|TRBV18
CASSPDEGTGGSTDTQYF
TGTGCCAGCTCACCTGACGAAGGGACAGGGGGATCGACAGATACGCAGTATTTT
>TRBD1|TRBJ2-3|few|TRBV27
CASSGYGQESTDTQYF
TGTGCCAGCAGTGGCTACGGACAGGAGAGCACAGATACGCAGTATTTT
>-|TRBJ1-5|few|TRBV6-1
CASSVDPYSNQPQHF
TGTGCCAGCAGTGTGGATCCGTATAGCAATCAGCCCCAGCATTTT
>-|TRBJ2-6|-|TRBV5-1
CASSLSQAGANVLTF
TGCGCCAGCAGCTTGTCACAGGCTGGGGCCAACGTCCTGACTTTC
>-|TRBJ2-5|many|TRBV29-1
CSVRPAGSQETQYF
TGCAGCGTTCGACCCGCCGGGTCTCAAGAGACCCAGTACTTC
>TRBD1|TRBJ1-5|-|TRBV19
CASSKTGQGLYSNQPQHF
TGTGCCAGTAGTAAGACGGGACAGGGGCTTTATAGCAATCAGCCCCAGCATTTT
>TRBD1|TRBJ1-5|-|TRBV27
CASSLEGATNQPQHF
TGTGCCAGCAGTTTAGAGGGGGCGACGAATCAGCCCCAGCATTTT
>-|TRBJ2-3|few|TRBV15
CATRQGASDTQYF
TGTGCCACCAGACAGGGCGCCTCAGATACGCAGTATTTT
>-|TRBJ2-7|many|TRBV28
CASSLGGKSSYEQYF
TGTGCCAGCAGTTTAGGGGGGAAAAGCTCCTACGAGCAGTACTTC
>-|TRBJ1-1|-|TRBV20-1
CSARDRLLNTEAFF
TGCAGTGCTAGGGACCGACTATTGAACACTGAAGCTTTCTTT
>-|TRBJ2-2|once|TRBV20-1
CSARDRDSSTGELFF
TGCAGTGCTAGGGATAGGGACTCGAGCACCGGGGAGCTGTTTTTT
>TRBD1|TRBJ1-4|-|TRBV6-1
CASSEGQGATNEKLFF
TGTGCCAGCAGTGAGGGACAGGGCGCAACTAATGAAAAACTGTTTTTT
>-|TRBJ2-7|-|TRBV19
CASSSLRDLDEQYF
TGTGCCAGTAGTTCTCTGCGGGACCTTGACGAGCAGTACTTC
>-|TRBJ2-1|many|TRBV7-6
CASSLGGDEQFF
TGTGCCAGCAGCTTAGGGGGGGATGAGCAGTTCTTC
>TRBD1|TRBJ2-1|-|TRBV2
CASSVQGFHEQFF
TGTGCCAGCAGTGTACAGGGGTTCCATGAGCAGTTCTTC
>-|TRBJ2-7|-|TRBV2
CASRRREQYF
TGTGCCAGCAGGCGCAGAGAGCAGTACTTC
>-|TRBJ2-5|-|TRBV2
CASSDGNQETQYF
TGTGCCAGCAGTGACGGGAACCAAGAGACCCAGTACTTC
>TRBD1|TRBJ1-1|few|TRBV27
CASSLSPRQRGLGYTEAFF
TGTGCCAGCAGTTTATCGCCGAGACAGAGGGGGCTGGGGTACACTGAAGCTTTCTTT
>-|TRBJ1-1|-|TRBV10-3
CAMGGMNTEAFF
TGTGCCATGGGGGGGATGAACACTGAAGCTTTCTTT
>-|TRBJ1-1|many|TRBV19
CASSIDGGQNEAFF
TGTGCCAGTAGTATTGACGGTGGACAGAATGAAGCTTTCTTT
>TRBD1|TRBJ2-1|many|TRBV6-1
CASSDSPGTGVFASSYNEQFF
TGTGCCAGCAGCGACAGCCCCGGGACAGGGGTTTTTGCCAGCTCCTACAATGAGCAGTTCTTC
>TRBD2|TRBJ2-5|many|TRBV20-1
CSAKSGGAEETQYF
TGCAGTGCTAAAAGCGGGGGGGCCGAAGAGACCCAGTACTTC
>-|TRBJ1-2|many|TRBV20-1
CSATPVVGAVGGYTF
TGCAGTGCTACCCCAGTCGTCGGGGCTGTAGGTGGCTACACCTTC
>-|TRBJ2-5|few|TRBV6-2/TRBV6-3
CASSYDLGALQETQYF
TGTGCCAGCAGTTACGACCTCGGCGCGCTCCAAGAGACCCAGTACTTC
>TRBD1|TRBJ2-7|few|TRBV3-1
CASSLLGTGGSGLYF
TGTGCCAGCAGCCTCCTCGGGACAGGGGGCTCGGGTTTGTACTTC
>-|TRBJ1-1|few|TRBV21-1
CATPRENTEAFF
TGTGCCACTCCCCGCGAGAACACTGAAGCTTTCTTT
>TRBD1|TRBJ2-2|many|TRBV6-6
CASSSGQGIGELFF
TGTGCCAGCAGTTCGGGACAGGGGATCGGGGAGCTGTTTTTT
>-|TRBJ2-5|-|TRBV29-1
CSVGAFQETQYF
TGCAGCGTTGGAGCTTTCCAAGAGACCCAGTACTTC
>TRBD2|TRBJ2-1|few|TRBV3-1
CASSQKAGSLNEQFF
TGTGCCAGCAGCCAGAAAGCGGGGTCTTTAAATGAGCAGTTCTTC
>-|TRBJ1-2|many|TRBV20-1
CSARIGTNYGYTF
TGCAGTGCTAGAATAGGGACTAACTATGGCTACACCTTC
>-|TRBJ1-1|many|TRBV29-1
CSVDGGADTEAFF
TGCAGCGTTGACGGGGGAGCGGACACTGAAGCTTTCTTT
>-|TRBJ1-2|many|TRBV4-1
CASSQGPGLEGYGYTF
TGCGCCAGCAGCCAAGGGCCGGGCCTCGAGGGGTATGGCTACACCTTC